Below are 14 T cell receptor beta chains sequenced from a single sample in a study of T cells after yellow fever vaccination. Each CDR3 protein is one row after TCRdb ran MiXCR on the 5' RACE reads. Here the sample spans 620,000 or so distinct CDR3 sequences, approximately 16% being singletons. The source material was PBMCs, sampled 4 to 5 days after the first yellow fever vaccination. Every receptor here comes from a man aged 18 to 29 who received the YFV17D yellow fever vaccine.

This rearrangement joins TRBV4-1 to TRBJ2-5; D is unresolved. V lost 4 bases and J 2 bases, leaving 11 bases between the germline ends. The CDR3 has 14 residues. The germline V gene has CDR1 MGHRA and CDR2 YSYEKL. CDR3 residues: CASSLTVKQETQYF. CDR3 in DNA: TGCGCCAGCAGCCTGACGGTGAAGCAAGAGACCCAGTACTTC.

This clonotype was seen a handful of times. This CDR3 is CASSDGQGLDEQYF. In nucleotides, the CDR3 is TGTGCCAGCAGTGACGGACAGGGTTTGGACGAGCAGTACTTC. The chain uses TRBV6-1 and TRBJ2-7; 8 bases map to TRBD1. V trimming: 3 bases; J trimming: 5 bases; junction bases outside the gene matches: 6. CDR1 is MNHNS and CDR2 is SASEGT in the germline V gene. This CDR3 has 14 residues.

The rearrangement links TRBV12-3 or TRBV12-4 to TRBJ1-3, with unresolved D. Between the trimmed V and J ends, which lost 2 bases and 0 bases, there was a span of 5 bases. This CDR3 comprises 14 residues. The CDR3 bases are TGTGCCAGCAGTTTATGGGTCTCTGGAAACACCATATATTTT. Its translation is CASSLWVSGNTIYF.

The V call is TRBV5-6, the J call TRBJ1-6; D is ambiguous. This CDR3 is 14 amino acids long. V dropped 2 bases and J dropped 13 bases, with 16 bases sitting between them. Germline CDR1 and CDR2: SGHDT and YYEEEE. In nucleotides, the CDR3 is TGTGCCAGCAGCTTCGGCTTCCGGGAATCGCCCCTCCACTTT. Its protein is CASSFGFRESPLHF. Drawing the rest from reference TRBV5-6 and TRBJ1-6, the complete variable domain is DAGVTQSPTHLIKTRGQQVTLRCSPKSGHDTVSWYQQALGQGPQFIFQYYEEEERQRGNFPDRFSGHQFPNYSSELNVNALLLGDSALYLCASSFGFRESPLHFGNGTRLTVT.

V and J are TRBV12-5 and TRBJ1-1, with D possibly TRBD1 on 6 matching bases. Germline V CDR1 and CDR2: LGHNT, FRNRAP. Trimming removed 9 bases at V and 1 base at J, with 15 bases between. This CDR3 has 14 residues. CDR3 DNA sequence: TGTGCTAGCTCTTACGGGGGCTGGAACACTGAAGCTTTCTTT. This translates into CASSYGGWNTEAFF.

This clonotype has a handful of counts. The chain employs TRBV7-9 and TRBJ2-5; TRBD2 is a possible D gene (6 bases). The germline V gene encodes CDR1 SEHNR and CDR2 FQNEAQ (reference sequence). V lost 4 bases and J 2 bases, leaving 17 bases between the germline ends. This CDR3 has 16 residues. The CDR3 loop reads CASSYRERGRQETQYF. The CDR3 nucleotides are TGTGCCAGCAGCTACCGGGAGAGAGGGAGGCAAGAGACCCAGTACTTC.

The chain links TRBV28 to TRBJ2-7; TRBD1 matches 10 bases. The CDR3 spans 14 residues. Germline V gene data show CDR1 as MDHEN and CDR2 as SYDVKM. Trimming at V came to 10 bases and at J to 3 bases, leaving 9 bases not matched to a gene. The CDR3 spells CATSVWTGGYEQYV. The CDR3 nucleotides are TGTGCCACCTCAGTGTGGACAGGGGGCTACGAGCAGTACGTC.

The CDR3 nucleotides read TGTGCCACCAGTGACCGCCAGGGAGGCCAAGAGACCCAGTACTTC. This gives the protein CATSDRQGGQETQYF. The chain joins TRBV24-1 to TRBJ2-5; D might be TRBD2 (6 bases). Germline V gene data show CDR1 as KGHDR and CDR2 as SFDVKD. V was pared by 4 bases and J by 1 base, with 12 bases between. The length of the CDR3 is 15 residues.

The V and J genes are TRBV6-1 and TRBJ2-7; unclear D gene. This CDR3 contains 14 residues. V lost 1 base and J 3 bases, leaving 10 bases between the germline ends. Germline V CDR1 and CDR2: MNHNS, SASEGT. For the CDR3, the DNA is TGTGCCAGCAGTGAAGGTTGGAAAGGCTACGAGCAGTACTTC. Translation: CASSEGWKGYEQYF.

The chain couples TRBV12-3 or TRBV12-4 to TRBJ1-1; D is unclear. The V gene lost 10 bases and the J gene lost 0 bases, with 18 bases spanning the gap. CDR3 size: 15 residues. CDR3 bases: TGTGCCACACCTAACCGGGCGGGCATGAACACTGAAGCTTTCTTT. It encodes CATPNRAGMNTEAFF.

The gene calls are TRBV6-1 and TRBJ2-5; a weak D match, TRBD1 (6 bases). Germline V gene lookup returns CDR1 MNHNS and CDR2 SASEGT. Trimming left V 5 bases short and J 4 bases short, with 17 bases between. This CDR3 has 15 residues. CDR3 sequence reads: CASSLGTFLGETQYF. The CDR3 DNA reads as TGTGCCAGCAGTCTGGGGACATTCCTCGGAGAGACCCAGTACTTC.

This clonotype has a handful of counts. The chain couples TRBV7-2 to TRBJ1-5; possible D gene TRBD1, 6 bases. In germline, CDR1 is SGHTA, CDR2 FQGNSA. Trimming stripped 3 bases from V and 4 bases from J, with 10 bases between. The CDR3 is 14 amino acids. This CDR3 is CASSFAQGNQPQHF. CDR3 in DNA: TGTGCCAGCAGCTTCGCCCAGGGGAATCAGCCCCAGCATTTT.

This clonotype showed up just a few times. This rearrangement joins TRBV6-1 to TRBJ1-3; a possible D gene is TRBD1 (5 bases). The CDR3 totals 15 residues. V shed 5 bases and J shed 3 bases, with 14 bases lying between them. The germline gives CDR1 MNHNS, CDR2 SASEGT. CDR3: CASSTRGGSGNTIYF. The CDR3 nucleotides are TGTGCCAGCAGTACCCGTGGGGGTAGTGGAAACACCATATATTTT.

The J gene is TRBJ2-5, the V gene TRBV7-2; D possibly matches TRBD1 or TRBD2 (6 bases each). The V gene's germline CDR1 is SGHTA and CDR2 FQGNSA. This CDR3 is 13 amino acids long. V shed 5 bases and J shed 5 bases, with 12 bases lying between them. The CDR3 DNA is TGTGCCAGCAGCCGAAAAGGGGGGGAGACCCAGTACTTC. Its protein is CASSRKGGETQYF.